This T cell receptor (beta chain) is from a study of blood T cell repertoires in COVID-19. About the study: Samples representing acute and convalescent COVID-19 were sourced from the United States, Italy and Spain. T cells, B-cell-depleted T cells, or PBMCs provided the cDNA or gDNA that served as material.

The table lists this clone with a few counts. Study processing details: It was from reference gene primer amplification that nucleated cell counts were estimated. The table came from immunoSEQ multiplex PCR; TCRdb's copy has only in-frame clones and leaves some out. V and J calls and clone size are those listed in that table; D and trimming were worked out from the DNA. The sample includes over 150,000 clones, roughly 83% of them seen just once. Germline V lookup: CDR1 SGHNT, CDR2 YYREEE (reference sequence). CDR3 length equals 15 residues. V dropped 1 base and J dropped 3 bases, with 12 bases sitting between them.

The TCR was taken from a man aged 18 to 29 with active or convalescent COVID-19. The V and J genes are TRBV5-4 and TRBJ2-3; D perhaps matches TRBD2 (6 bases). Sequenced: peripheral blood. CDR3 coding DNA: TGTGCCAGCAGCTTGTCGGGGCGGGAAACAGATACGCAGTATTTT. Its translation: CASSLSGRETDTQYF. Complete variable domain (other parts from reference TRBV5-4 and TRBJ2-3): ETGVTQSPTHLIKTRGQQVTLRCSSQSGHNTVSWYQQALGQGPQFIFQYYREEENGRGNFPPRFSGLQFPNYSSELNVNALELDDSALYLCASSLSGRETDTQYFGPGTRLTVL.